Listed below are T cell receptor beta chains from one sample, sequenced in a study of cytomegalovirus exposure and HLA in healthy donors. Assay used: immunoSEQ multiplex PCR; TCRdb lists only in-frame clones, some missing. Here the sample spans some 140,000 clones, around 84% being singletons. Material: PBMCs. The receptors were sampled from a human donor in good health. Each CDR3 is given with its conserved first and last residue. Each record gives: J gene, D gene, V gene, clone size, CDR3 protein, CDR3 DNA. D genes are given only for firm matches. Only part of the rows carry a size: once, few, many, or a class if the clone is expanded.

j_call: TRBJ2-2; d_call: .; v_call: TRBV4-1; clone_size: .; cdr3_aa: CASSPSAPTGELFF; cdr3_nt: TGCGCCAGCAGCCCGAGCGCTCCTACCGGGGAGCTGTTTTTT
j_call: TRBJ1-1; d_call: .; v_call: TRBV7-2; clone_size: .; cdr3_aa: CASSPRGGAENTEAFF; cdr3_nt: TGTGCCAGCAGCCCCCGAGGGGGGGCCGAGAACACTGAAGCTTTCTTT
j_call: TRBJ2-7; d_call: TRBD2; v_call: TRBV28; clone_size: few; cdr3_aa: CASSPSAGGIWGEQYF; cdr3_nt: TGTGCCAGCAGTCCATCAGCGGGAGGGATTTGGGGCGAGCAGTACTTC
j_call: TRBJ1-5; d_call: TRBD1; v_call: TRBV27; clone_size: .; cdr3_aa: CASSPDRVAQPQHF; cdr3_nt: TGTGCCAGCAGCCCTGACAGGGTGGCTCAGCCCCAGCATTTT
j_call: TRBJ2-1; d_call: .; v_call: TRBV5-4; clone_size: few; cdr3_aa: CASSFRDITNNEQFF; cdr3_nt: TGTGCCAGCAGCTTCCGGGACATCACGAACAATGAGCAGTTCTTC
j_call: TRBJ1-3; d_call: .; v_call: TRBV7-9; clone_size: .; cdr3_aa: CASLSFSGNTIYF; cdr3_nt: TGTGCCAGCCTATCATTTTCTGGAAACACCATATATTTT
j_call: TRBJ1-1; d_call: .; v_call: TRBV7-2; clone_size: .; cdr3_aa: CASSLAGATEAFF; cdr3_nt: TGTGCCAGCAGCTTGGCAGGGGCTACTGAAGCTTTCTTT
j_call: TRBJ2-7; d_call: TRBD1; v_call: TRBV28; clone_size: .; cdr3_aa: CASSSGTVTYEQYF; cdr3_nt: TGTGCCAGCAGTTCCGGGACAGTAACCTACGAGCAGTACTTC
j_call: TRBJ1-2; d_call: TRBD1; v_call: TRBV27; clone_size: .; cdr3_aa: CASSFSDRANYGYTF; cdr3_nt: TGTGCCAGCAGTTTCTCCGACAGGGCTAACTATGGCTACACCTTC
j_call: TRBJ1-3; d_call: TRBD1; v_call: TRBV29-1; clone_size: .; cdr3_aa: CSVLTGKGNTIYF; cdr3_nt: TGCAGCGTACTGACAGGGAAGGGAAACACCATATATTTT
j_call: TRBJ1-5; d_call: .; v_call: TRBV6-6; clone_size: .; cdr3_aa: CASSTPVRGINQPQHF; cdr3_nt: TGTGCCAGCAGTACACCTGTCAGGGGAATAAATCAGCCCCAGCATTTT
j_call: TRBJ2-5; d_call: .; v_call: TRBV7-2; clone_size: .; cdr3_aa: CASSPGGPQETQYF; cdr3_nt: TGTGCCAGCAGCCCCGGGGGGCCCCAAGAGACCCAGTACTTC
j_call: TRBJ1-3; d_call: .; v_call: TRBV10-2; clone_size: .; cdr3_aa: CGTLDRYSGNTIYF; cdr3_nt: TGCGGAACCCTTGACAGGTACTCTGGAAACACCATATATTTT
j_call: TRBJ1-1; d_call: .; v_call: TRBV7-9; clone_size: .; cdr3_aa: CASSLSGAGKRTEAFF; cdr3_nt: TGTGCCAGCAGCTTAAGTGGAGCAGGGAAGAGGACTGAAGCTTTCTTT
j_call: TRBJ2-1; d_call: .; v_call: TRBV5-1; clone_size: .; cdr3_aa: CASSFGGSYNEQFF; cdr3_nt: TGCGCCAGCAGCTTCGGGGGCTCCTACAATGAGCAGTTCTTC
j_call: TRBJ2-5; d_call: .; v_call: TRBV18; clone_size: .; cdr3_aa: CASSPPYPGETQYF; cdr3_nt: TGTGCCAGCTCACCGCCCTATCCGGGGGAGACCCAGTACTTC
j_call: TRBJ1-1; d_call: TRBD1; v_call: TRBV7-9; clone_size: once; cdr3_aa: CASSLVTGGAFF; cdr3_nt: TGTGCCAGCAGCTTAGTAACAGGGGGGGCTTTCTTT
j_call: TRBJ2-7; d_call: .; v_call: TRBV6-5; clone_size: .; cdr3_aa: CASSYDSFSYEQYF; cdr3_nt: TGTGCCAGCAGTTACGACAGTTTCTCCTACGAGCAGTACTTC
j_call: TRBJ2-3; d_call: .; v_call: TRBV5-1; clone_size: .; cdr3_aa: CASSASGKVDTQYF; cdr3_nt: TGCGCCAGCAGCGCATCAGGGAAGGTAGATACGCAGTATTTT
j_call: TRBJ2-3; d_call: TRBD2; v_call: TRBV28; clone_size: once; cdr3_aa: CASSVETSGKDTQYF; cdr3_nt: TGTGCCAGCAGCGTGGAGACTAGCGGGAAGGATACGCAGTATTTT
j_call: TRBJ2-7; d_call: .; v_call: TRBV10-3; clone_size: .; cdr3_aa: CAIGERLAYEQYF; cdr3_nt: TGTGCCATTGGGGAGCGACTAGCCTACGAGCAGTACTTC
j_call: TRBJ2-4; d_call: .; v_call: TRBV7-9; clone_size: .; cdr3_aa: CASSPSGALVPLAKNIQYF; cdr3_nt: TGTGCCAGCAGCCCTTCAGGTGCCCTCGTGCCCCTAGCCAAAAACATTCAGTACTTC
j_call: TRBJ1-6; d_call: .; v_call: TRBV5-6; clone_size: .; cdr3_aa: CASSLEEGYNSPLHF; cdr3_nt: TGTGCCAGCAGCTTGGAGGAGGGCTATAATTCACCCCTCCACTTT
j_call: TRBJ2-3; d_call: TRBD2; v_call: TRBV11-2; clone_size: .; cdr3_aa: CASSLAQLAGGPSTQYF; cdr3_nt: TGTGCCAGCAGCTTAGCCCAACTAGCGGGAGGGCCCTCAACGCAGTATTTT
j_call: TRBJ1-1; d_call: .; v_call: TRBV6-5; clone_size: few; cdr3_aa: CASSFERDTEAFF; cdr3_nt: TGTGCCAGCAGCTTCGAACGGGACACTGAAGCTTTCTTT
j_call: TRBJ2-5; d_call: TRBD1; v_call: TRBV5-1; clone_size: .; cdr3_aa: CASSLGRGPQETQYF; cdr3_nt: TGCGCCAGCAGCTTGGGCAGGGGGCCCCAAGAGACCCAGTACTTC
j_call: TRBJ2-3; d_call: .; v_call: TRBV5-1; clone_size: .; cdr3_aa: CASSLAIRTFLDTQYF; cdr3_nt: TGCGCCAGCAGCTTGGCAATCAGGACATTTCTCGATACGCAGTATTTT
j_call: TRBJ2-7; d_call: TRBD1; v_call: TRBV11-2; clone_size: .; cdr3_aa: CASSLWGQALF; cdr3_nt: TGTGCCAGCAGCTTATGGGGACAGGCACTCTTC
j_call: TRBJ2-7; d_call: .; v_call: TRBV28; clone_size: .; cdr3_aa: CASRTPGTGVYEQYF; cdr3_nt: TGTGCCAGCAGGACCCCCGGGACGGGGGTCTACGAGCAGTACTTC
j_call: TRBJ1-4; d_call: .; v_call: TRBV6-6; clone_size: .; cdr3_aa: CASSPRGGINEKLFF; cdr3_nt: TGTGCCAGCAGTCCAAGGGGGGGAATTAATGAAAAACTGTTTTTT
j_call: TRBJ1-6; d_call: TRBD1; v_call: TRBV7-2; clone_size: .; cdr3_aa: CASSSDIRQGWNSPLHF; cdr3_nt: TGTGCCAGCAGCTCTGACATCCGACAGGGTTGGAATTCACCCCTCCACTTT
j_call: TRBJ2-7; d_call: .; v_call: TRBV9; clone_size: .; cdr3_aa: CASSPGGHSYEQYF; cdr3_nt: TGTGCCAGCAGCCCGGGGGGCCACTCCTACGAGCAGTACTTC
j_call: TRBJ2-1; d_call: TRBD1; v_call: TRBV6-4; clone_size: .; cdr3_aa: CASKQDRGHNEQFF; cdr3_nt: TGTGCCAGCAAGCAGGACAGGGGCCACAATGAGCAGTTCTTC
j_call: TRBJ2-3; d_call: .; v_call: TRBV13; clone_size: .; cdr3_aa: CASSRTQGTDTQYF; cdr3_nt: TGTGCCAGCAGCCGTACGCAGGGCACAGATACGCAGTATTTT
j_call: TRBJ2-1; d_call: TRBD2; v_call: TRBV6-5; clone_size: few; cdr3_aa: CASGTSENEQFF; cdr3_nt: TGTGCCAGCGGGACTAGCGAGAATGAGCAGTTCTTC
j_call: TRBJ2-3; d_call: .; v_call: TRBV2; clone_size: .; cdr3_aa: CASSLQGRGPSTDTQYF; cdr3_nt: TGTGCCAGCAGCCTCCAGGGGCGGGGGCCCAGCACAGATACGCAGTATTTT
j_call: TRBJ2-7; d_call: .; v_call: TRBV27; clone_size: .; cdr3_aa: CASSLNGGGVYEQYF; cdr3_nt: TGTGCCAGCAGTTTAAACGGGGGAGGAGTCTACGAGCAGTACTTC
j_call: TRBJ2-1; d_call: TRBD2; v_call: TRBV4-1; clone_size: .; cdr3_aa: CASSRERGRSYNEQFF; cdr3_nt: TGCGCCAGCAGCCGGGAGCGGGGGAGGTCCTACAATGAGCAGTTCTTC
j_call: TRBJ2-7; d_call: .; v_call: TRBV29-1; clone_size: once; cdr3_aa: CSATRDSYEQYF; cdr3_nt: TGCAGCGCGACTAGGGACTCCTACGAGCAGTACTTC
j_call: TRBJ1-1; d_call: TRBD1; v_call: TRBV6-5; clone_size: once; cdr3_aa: CASRKDRGTEAFF; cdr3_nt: TGTGCCAGCAGAAAAGACAGGGGGACTGAAGCTTTCTTT